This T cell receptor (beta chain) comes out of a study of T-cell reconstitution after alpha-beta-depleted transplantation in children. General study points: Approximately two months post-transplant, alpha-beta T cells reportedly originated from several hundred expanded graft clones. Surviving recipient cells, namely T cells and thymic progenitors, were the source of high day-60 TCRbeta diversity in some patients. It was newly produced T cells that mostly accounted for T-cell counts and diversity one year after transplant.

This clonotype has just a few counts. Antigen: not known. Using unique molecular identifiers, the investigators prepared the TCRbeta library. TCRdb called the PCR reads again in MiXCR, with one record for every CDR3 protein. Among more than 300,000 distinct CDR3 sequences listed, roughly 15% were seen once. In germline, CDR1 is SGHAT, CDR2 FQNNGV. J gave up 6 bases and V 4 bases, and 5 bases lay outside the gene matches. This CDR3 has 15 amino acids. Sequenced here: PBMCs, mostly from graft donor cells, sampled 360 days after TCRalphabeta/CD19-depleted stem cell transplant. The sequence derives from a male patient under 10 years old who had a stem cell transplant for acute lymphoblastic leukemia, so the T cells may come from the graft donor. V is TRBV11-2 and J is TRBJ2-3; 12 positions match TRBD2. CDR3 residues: CASSSLTSGSDTQYF. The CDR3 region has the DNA TGTGCCAGCAGCTCGCTGACTAGCGGGAGTGATACGCAGTATTTT.